Listed below are T cell receptor beta chains from one sample, sequenced in a study of cytomegalovirus exposure and HLA in healthy donors. Repertoires were generated with immunoSEQ multiplex PCR, while TCRdb's copy carries only in-frame clones and drops some. The table has a few hundred thousand clones, nearly 95% seen once. Sequenced input: PBMCs. The receptors were gathered from a girl aged 2 to 10 in good health and CMV-seronegative. Both conserved end residues are part of each CDR3. The order of the fields is D gene, CDR3 length, clone size, J gene, V gene, CDR3 protein, CDR3 DNA. A D gene is named only where the DNA matches it firmly. Only some rows state a clone size, as once, few, many or a class for expanded clones.

D gene: -; CDR3 length: 14; clone size: -; J gene: TRBJ1-1; V gene: TRBV29-1; CDR3 protein: CSVGLPPLRTEAFF; CDR3 DNA: TGCAGCGTTGGTCTCCCTCCACTGAGGACTGAAGCTTTCTTT
D gene: -; CDR3 length: 15; clone size: -; J gene: TRBJ1-1; V gene: TRBV30; CDR3 protein: CAWSAMTEPNTEAFF; CDR3 DNA: TGTGCCTGGAGTGCCATGACAGAACCGAACACTGAAGCTTTCTTT
D gene: -; CDR3 length: 15; clone size: -; J gene: TRBJ2-7; V gene: TRBV6-6; CDR3 protein: CASVQGPLFSYEQYF; CDR3 DNA: TGTGCCAGCGTTCAGGGGCCGCTCTTTTCCTACGAGCAGTACTTC
D gene: TRBD2; CDR3 length: 16; clone size: -; J gene: TRBJ2-1; V gene: TRBV10-3; CDR3 protein: CAISVGERGAYNEQFF; CDR3 DNA: TGTGCCATCAGTGTTGGGGAGCGGGGGGCTTACAATGAGCAGTTCTTC
D gene: -; CDR3 length: 14; clone size: -; J gene: TRBJ2-1; V gene: TRBV6-6; CDR3 protein: CASSPGGPYNEQFF; CDR3 DNA: TGTGCCAGCAGCCCCGGGGGACCCTACAATGAGCAGTTCTTC
D gene: -; CDR3 length: 14; clone size: -; J gene: TRBJ2-7; V gene: TRBV27; CDR3 protein: CASSLSDRGYEQYF; CDR3 DNA: TGTGCCAGCAGTTTATCTGACCGAGGCTACGAGCAGTACTTC
D gene: TRBD1; CDR3 length: 16; clone size: few; J gene: TRBJ1-1; V gene: TRBV2; CDR3 protein: CASSGGQGGWDTEAFF; CDR3 DNA: TGTGCCAGCAGTGGCGGACAGGGTGGATGGGACACTGAAGCTTTCTTT
D gene: -; CDR3 length: 12; clone size: -; J gene: TRBJ1-1; V gene: TRBV9; CDR3 protein: CASSATGIEAFF; CDR3 DNA: TGTGCCAGCAGCGCGACAGGTATTGAAGCTTTCTTT
D gene: -; CDR3 length: 13; clone size: once; J gene: TRBJ1-2; V gene: TRBV6-4; CDR3 protein: CASSLYYNYGYTF; CDR3 DNA: TGTGCCAGCAGCTTATACTATAACTATGGCTACACCTTC
D gene: -; CDR3 length: 16; clone size: -; J gene: TRBJ2-1; V gene: TRBV15; CDR3 protein: CATSRDRAGTSDEQFF; CDR3 DNA: TGTGCCACCAGCAGAGATCGAGCGGGTACATCGGATGAGCAGTTCTTC
D gene: -; CDR3 length: 15; clone size: -; J gene: TRBJ1-1; V gene: TRBV11-2; CDR3 protein: CASSLVAGSNTEAFF; CDR3 DNA: TGTGCCAGCAGCTTAGTCGCAGGGTCGAACACTGAAGCTTTCTTT
D gene: -; CDR3 length: 16; clone size: -; J gene: TRBJ2-6; V gene: TRBV5-1; CDR3 protein: CASSSTQGSGANVLTF; CDR3 DNA: TGCGCCAGCAGCTCCACACAGGGCTCTGGGGCCAACGTCCTGACTTTC
D gene: -; CDR3 length: 16; clone size: once; J gene: TRBJ1-3; V gene: TRBV5-6; CDR3 protein: CASSLDGGAAGNTIYF; CDR3 DNA: TGTGCCAGCAGCTTGGATGGGGGGGCGGCTGGAAACACCATATATTTT
D gene: TRBD2; CDR3 length: 15; clone size: -; J gene: TRBJ2-7; V gene: TRBV2; CDR3 protein: CASRRLAGESYEQYF; CDR3 DNA: TGTGCCAGCAGAAGACTAGCGGGGGAATCCTACGAGCAGTACTTC
D gene: TRBD1; CDR3 length: 15; clone size: -; J gene: TRBJ1-3; V gene: TRBV4-2; CDR3 protein: CASSQRQGTGNTIYF; CDR3 DNA: TGTGCCAGCAGCCAAAGACAGGGGACTGGAAACACCATATATTTT
D gene: TRBD1; CDR3 length: 16; clone size: -; J gene: TRBJ1-3; V gene: TRBV28; CDR3 protein: CASSAPGQVSGNTIYF; CDR3 DNA: TGTGCCAGCAGTGCACCGGGACAGGTCTCTGGAAACACCATATATTTT
D gene: -; CDR3 length: 15; clone size: -; J gene: TRBJ2-3; V gene: TRBV25-1; CDR3 protein: CASSERGGAADTQYF; CDR3 DNA: TGTGCCAGCAGTGAAAGGGGAGGTGCGGCAGATACGCAGTATTTT
D gene: -; CDR3 length: 15; clone size: -; J gene: TRBJ2-1; V gene: TRBV12-1; CDR3 protein: CASSLGTSGRSEQFF; CDR3 DNA: TGTGCCAGCAGCTTAGGGACTAGCGGGAGAAGTGAGCAGTTCTTC
D gene: -; CDR3 length: 12; clone size: few; J gene: TRBJ1-2; V gene: TRBV6-1; CDR3 protein: CASRRGSYGYTF; CDR3 DNA: TGTGCCAGCAGAAGGGGCAGCTATGGCTACACCTTC
D gene: -; CDR3 length: 14; clone size: -; J gene: TRBJ2-7; V gene: TRBV27; CDR3 protein: CASSLLAGGREQYF; CDR3 DNA: TGTGCCAGCAGTTTATTGGCAGGGGGGAGGGAGCAGTACTTC
D gene: TRBD2; CDR3 length: 15; clone size: few; J gene: TRBJ2-2; V gene: TRBV5-6; CDR3 protein: CASRPGLANTGELFF; CDR3 DNA: TGTGCCAGCAGACCGGGACTAGCTAACACCGGGGAGCTGTTTTTT
D gene: TRBD1; CDR3 length: 15; clone size: -; J gene: TRBJ2-7; V gene: TRBV28; CDR3 protein: CASSPGGTGGHEQYF; CDR3 DNA: TGTGCCAGCAGTCCAGGCGGGACAGGGGGTCACGAGCAGTACTTC
D gene: -; CDR3 length: 14; clone size: -; J gene: TRBJ1-1; V gene: TRBV19; CDR3 protein: CASSIGTGFTEAFF; CDR3 DNA: TGTGCCAGTAGTATAGGAACAGGGTTCACTGAAGCTTTCTTT
D gene: -; CDR3 length: 14; clone size: once; J gene: TRBJ1-1; V gene: TRBV11-2; CDR3 protein: CASRNGGGNTEAFF; CDR3 DNA: TGTGCCAGCAGAAACGGCGGGGGTAACACTGAAGCTTTCTTT
D gene: TRBD2; CDR3 length: 15; clone size: -; J gene: TRBJ2-2; V gene: TRBV13; CDR3 protein: CASSLRAGATGELFF; CDR3 DNA: TGTGCCAGCAGCTTACGAGCGGGAGCCACCGGGGAGCTGTTTTTT
D gene: TRBD1; CDR3 length: 13; clone size: -; J gene: TRBJ1-1; V gene: TRBV19; CDR3 protein: CASSNRGPPEAFF; CDR3 DNA: TGTGCCAGTAGTAACAGGGGGCCCCCTGAAGCTTTCTTT
D gene: -; CDR3 length: 11; clone size: -; J gene: TRBJ2-5; V gene: TRBV19; CDR3 protein: CASSERETQYF; CDR3 DNA: TGTGCCAGTAGTGAGAGAGAGACCCAGTACTTC
D gene: -; CDR3 length: 14; clone size: -; J gene: TRBJ2-2; V gene: TRBV7-8; CDR3 protein: CASSLTRDTGELFF; CDR3 DNA: TGTGCCAGCAGCCTAACTAGGGACACCGGGGAGCTGTTTTTT
D gene: TRBD2; CDR3 length: 13; clone size: -; J gene: TRBJ2-7; V gene: TRBV14; CDR3 protein: CASSTSGRYEQYF; CDR3 DNA: TGTGCCAGCTCCACTAGCGGGAGATACGAGCAGTACTTC
D gene: -; CDR3 length: 15; clone size: -; J gene: TRBJ1-5; V gene: TRBV7-2; CDR3 protein: CASSPLTAIGQPQHF; CDR3 DNA: TGTGCCAGCAGCCCATTGACAGCTATCGGGCAGCCCCAGCATTTT
D gene: -; CDR3 length: 17; clone size: -; J gene: TRBJ2-3; V gene: TRBV5-1; CDR3 protein: CASSSRGLGSPADTQYF; CDR3 DNA: TGCGCCAGCAGCTCCAGGGGTCTGGGCTCTCCGGCAGATACGCAGTATTTT
D gene: -; CDR3 length: 11; clone size: few; J gene: TRBJ1-1; V gene: TRBV6-1; CDR3 protein: CASTGVTEAFF; CDR3 DNA: TGTGCCAGCACAGGGGTCACTGAAGCTTTCTTT
D gene: -; CDR3 length: 12; clone size: -; J gene: TRBJ1-1; V gene: TRBV7-2; CDR3 protein: CASSLAGRAAFF; CDR3 DNA: TGTGCCAGCAGCTTAGCGGGCAGGGCCGCTTTCTTT
D gene: TRBD1; CDR3 length: 18; clone size: -; J gene: TRBJ1-6; V gene: TRBV27; CDR3 protein: CASRLNGDRSSYNSPLHF; CDR3 DNA: TGTGCCAGCAGATTAAATGGGGACAGGAGCTCCTATAATTCACCCCTCCACTTT
D gene: TRBD1; CDR3 length: 14; clone size: -; J gene: TRBJ2-7; V gene: TRBV5-1; CDR3 protein: CASSFGTGAYEQYF; CDR3 DNA: TGCGCCAGCAGCTTCGGGACAGGGGCCTACGAGCAGTACTTC
D gene: -; CDR3 length: 16; clone size: -; J gene: TRBJ2-3; V gene: TRBV5-4; CDR3 protein: CASSSTLAISTDTQYF; CDR3 DNA: TGTGCCAGCAGCTCCACACTAGCTATTAGCACAGATACGCAGTATTTT
D gene: -; CDR3 length: 13; clone size: -; J gene: TRBJ2-5; V gene: TRBV18; CDR3 protein: CASSLRVRETQYF; CDR3 DNA: TGTGCCAGCTCACTACGAGTTCGGGAGACCCAGTACTTC
D gene: -; CDR3 length: 14; clone size: -; J gene: TRBJ1-2; V gene: TRBV9; CDR3 protein: CASSPEVSVNGYTF; CDR3 DNA: TGTGCCAGCAGTCCGGAGGTGTCGGTTAATGGCTACACCTTC
D gene: -; CDR3 length: 11; clone size: -; J gene: TRBJ2-1; V gene: TRBV20-1; CDR3 protein: CSVGGINEQFF; CDR3 DNA: TGCAGCGTTGGGGGGATCAATGAGCAGTTCTTC
D gene: -; CDR3 length: 18; clone size: -; J gene: TRBJ2-1; V gene: TRBV9; CDR3 protein: CASSVEQIYESSYNEQFF; CDR3 DNA: TGTGCCAGCAGCGTAGAACAGATATATGAAAGCTCCTACAATGAGCAGTTCTTC
D gene: -; CDR3 length: 16; clone size: once; J gene: TRBJ2-1; V gene: TRBV11-2; CDR3 protein: CASSLVDGGNPDEQFF; CDR3 DNA: TGTGCCAGCAGCTTAGTTGATGGGGGGAACCCGGATGAGCAGTTCTTC
D gene: -; CDR3 length: 14; clone size: -; J gene: TRBJ1-1; V gene: TRBV5-1; CDR3 protein: CASSLDVVTPEAFF; CDR3 DNA: TGCGCCAGCAGCTTGGACGTCGTCACACCCGAAGCTTTCTTT
D gene: TRBD2; CDR3 length: 15; clone size: -; J gene: TRBJ2-3; V gene: TRBV28; CDR3 protein: CASRVVGGAEYTQYF; CDR3 DNA: TGTGCCAGCAGGGTGGTCGGGGGGGCCGAATACACGCAGTATTTT
D gene: TRBD1; CDR3 length: 19; clone size: -; J gene: TRBJ2-1; V gene: TRBV28; CDR3 protein: CASRDRDRGRIDSYNEQFF; CDR3 DNA: TGTGCCAGCAGGGACCGGGACAGGGGGCGGATTGACTCCTACAATGAGCAGTTCTTC
D gene: -; CDR3 length: 16; clone size: -; J gene: TRBJ1-1; V gene: TRBV18; CDR3 protein: CASSPNEVGGNTEAFF; CDR3 DNA: TGTGCCAGCTCCCCAAATGAGGTGGGAGGGAACACTGAAGCTTTCTTT
D gene: -; CDR3 length: 11; clone size: -; J gene: TRBJ2-1; V gene: TRBV30; CDR3 protein: CAWSSQGQQFF; CDR3 DNA: TGTGCCTGGAGTAGCCAGGGGCAGCAGTTCTTC
D gene: TRBD1; CDR3 length: 16; clone size: -; J gene: TRBJ1-2; V gene: TRBV18; CDR3 protein: CASSPTGGATNYGYTF; CDR3 DNA: TGTGCCAGCTCACCGACAGGGGGGGCTACTAACTATGGCTACACCTTC
D gene: TRBD2; CDR3 length: 16; clone size: -; J gene: TRBJ2-3; V gene: TRBV7-9; CDR3 protein: CAELIVAGEKTDTQYF; CDR3 DNA: TGTGCCGAGCTAATAGTAGCGGGGGAAAAAACAGATACGCAGTATTTT
D gene: -; CDR3 length: 13; clone size: -; J gene: TRBJ2-7; V gene: TRBV6-1; CDR3 protein: CASSDLTSYEQYF; CDR3 DNA: TGTGCCAGCAGTGACTTAACCTCCTACGAGCAGTACTTC
D gene: -; CDR3 length: 14; clone size: few; J gene: TRBJ1-2; V gene: TRBV6-6; CDR3 protein: CASTLEGTNYGYTF; CDR3 DNA: TGTGCCAGCACCTTAGAGGGAACTAACTATGGCTACACCTTC